Following are 18 T cell receptor beta chains from one sample sequenced in a study of low-dose radiotherapy and immunotherapy resistance in tumors. TRAV- and TRBV-specific primers primed first-strand cDNA, covering alpha and beta chains. TCRs were put through 20 PCR cycles of amplification with Phusion. A constant-region primer and the V-primer adapter served as the primer pair. In TCRdb, the reads were re-called with MiXCR into one record per CDR3 protein. The sample has roughly 10,000 distinct CDR3 sequences; 65% are singletons. The origin of the receptors is a human donor with advanced metastatic prostate, ovarian, gallbladder or colorectal cancer (not recorded which). This table probably holds off-target reads from a library built for another chain.

The chain is built from TRBV11-2 and TRBJ1-2; the D is unclear. This CDR3 is built from 13 residues. Trimming took off 4 bases at V and 4 bases at J, with 10 bases between the two ends. The germline V gene encodes CDR1 SGHAT and CDR2 FQNNGV. The CDR3 is CASSSGGLYGYTF. For the CDR3, the DNA is TGTGCCAGCAGCTCAGGAGGTCTCTATGGCTACACCTTC.

The chain employs TRBV20-1 and TRBJ2-4; D call uncertain. Trimming removed 3 bases from V and 2 bases from J, with 8 bases in between. Germline V gene data show CDR1 as DFQATT and CDR2 as SNEGSKA (reference sequence). The CDR3 is made up of 13 amino acids. This CDR3 reads CSARSRPKNIQYF. CDR3 coding DNA: TGCAGTGCTAGGAGTAGGCCCAAAAACATTCAGTACTTC.

This clonotype was counted a few times. The CDR3 is CASKQRNVETNEKLFF. In DNA form, the CDR3 reads TGTGCCAGTAAGCAGCGGAACGTTGAGACTAATGAAAAACTGTTTTTT. The chain combines TRBV19 with TRBJ1-4; D is uncertain. This CDR3 is 16 amino acids long. V lost 7 bases, J lost 2 bases, and 17 bases lay in between. Germline V gene lookup returns CDR1 LNHDA and CDR2 SQIVND (reference sequence).

This clonotype appeared a single time. The genes are TRBV12-3 or TRBV12-4 and TRBJ2-5, with a weak D call TRBD2 (7 bases). CDR3 length equals 11 residues. V was cut by 7 bases and J by 6 bases, with 9 bases left in between. CDR3 DNA: TGTGCCAGCACGGGGGGCAAGACCCAGTACTTC. Protein product: CASTGGKTQYF.

The V call is TRBV7-6, the J call TRBJ2-1; 8 bases fit TRBD2. With 1 base clipped from V and 4 bases from J, the junction kept 6 bases outside the gene matches. The germline CDR1 and CDR2 sequences are SGHVS and FNYEAQ. This CDR3 contains 16 residues. The CDR3 DNA is TGTGCCAGCAGCTTAGGGGGGACTAGTTTTTACAATGAGCAGTTCTTC. It translates to CASSLGGTSFYNEQFF.

The J gene is TRBJ2-2, the V gene TRBV24-1, with D possibly being TRBD2 (6 bases). V lost 9 bases and J 4 bases, leaving 14 bases between the germline ends. The CDR3 extends over 14 amino acids. The germline gives CDR1 KGHDR, CDR2 SFDVKD. CDR3 region: CATSGPGSTGELFF. The CDR3 nucleotides are TGTGCCACCTCCGGACCCGGGAGCACCGGGGAGCTGTTTTTT.

The CDR3: CASSQDWVVETQYF. As DNA, the CDR3 is TGCGCCAGCAGCCAAGATTGGGTGGTAGAGACCCAGTACTTC. The V and J genes are TRBV4-3 and TRBJ2-5; D not certain. The CDR3 is 14 residues long. V was shortened by 0 bases and J by 4 bases, with 9 bases between the two germline ends. Germline V gene data show CDR1 as LGHNA and CDR2 as YSLEER.

V is TRBV4-2 and J is TRBJ2-1; 14 bases are a match to TRBD2. The CDR3 has 19 amino acids. V lost 1 base and J lost 5; bases outside the gene matches: 10. Per germline, CDR1 LGHNA and CDR2 YNFKEQ. CDR3 loop: CASSQGQGGLAGEHNEQFF. In nucleotides, the CDR3 is TGTGCCAGCAGCCAAGGCCAAGGGGGACTAGCGGGAGAGCACAATGAGCAGTTCTTC.

This clonotype came up a few times. The rearrangement uses TRBV5-1 and TRBJ2-1; D may be TRBD2 (5 bases). Germline CDR1 is SGHRS and CDR2 is YFSETQ. V lost 4 bases and J lost 5, with 13 bases in between. The CDR3 is made up of 14 amino acids. The chain's CDR3 is CASSRGARDNEQFF. The CDR3, as DNA: TGCGCCAGCAGCCGGGGTGCGCGGGACAATGAGCAGTTCTTC.

This chain connects TRBV6-8 to TRBJ2-7, with 13 bases aligning to TRBD2. The V gene end was trimmed by 6 bases and the J gene end by 7 bases; junction bases not matched to a gene: 6. This CDR3 has 14 residues. Germline V gene lookup returns CDR1 MNHGY and CDR2 SAAAGT. The CDR3 bases are TGTGCCAGCAGGACTAGCGGGGGGATGTGGGAGCAGTACTTC. It is translated as CASRTSGGMWEQYF.

This sequence joins TRBV7-9 and TRBJ2-7; 7 bases fit TRBD2. CDR1 and CDR2 (germline): SEHNR, FQNEAQ (reference sequence). The V segment lost 1 base and the J segment 6 bases; nucleotides outside the gene matches: 0. The CDR3 has 12 residues. The CDR3 DNA reads TGTGCCAGCAGCTTAGGACTAGCCGAGCAGTACTTC. Translated, it gives CASSLGLAEQYF.

This clonotype was seen a few times. The rearrangement links TRBV5-1 to TRBJ1-4, with D possibly TRBD1 on 5 matching bases. This CDR3 region has 13 residues. CDR1 and CDR2 (germline): SGHRS, YFSETQ. The V gene lost 7 bases and the J gene lost 5 bases, with 12 bases spanning the gap. CDR3 nucleotide sequence: TGCGCCAGCGGGAAGGGACCGAATGAAAAACTGTTTTTT. It specifies CASGKGPNEKLFF.

The CDR3 bases are TGTGCCTGTAAGCGGGACCTTGGGACCTACAATGAGCAGTTCTTC. It specifies CACKRDLGTYNEQFF. This chain connects TRBV6-2 or TRBV6-3 to TRBJ2-1; TRBD2 agrees at 7 bases. J gave up 2 bases and V 11 bases, and 12 bases lay outside the gene matches. There are 15 residues in the CDR3. Germline V gives CDR1 MNHEY, CDR2 SVGEGT.

This chain connects TRBV9 to TRBJ2-2; either TRBD1 or TRBD2 may supply D (5 bases each). V lost 7 bases, J lost 5 bases, and 15 bases lay in between. The V gene's germline CDR1 is SGDLS and CDR2 YYNGEE. This CDR3 contains 14 residues. CDR3 sequence reads: CASGTFGGTGELFF. CDR3 bases: TGTGCCAGCGGCACGTTTGGGGGTACCGGGGAGCTGTTTTTT.

This clonotype was seen once. This chain's CDR3 is CAWSRTGNTEAFF. The CDR3, as DNA: TGTGCCTGGAGTCGGACAGGGAACACTGAAGCTTTCTTT. This chain connects TRBV30 to TRBJ1-1; 7 positions match TRBD1. J was trimmed by 1 base and V by 2 bases; bases with no gene match: 1. The CDR3 is made up of 13 amino acids. Germline V gives CDR1 GTSNPN, CDR2 SVGIG (reference sequence). Full variable domain (remainder filled in from reference TRBV30 and TRBJ1-1): SQTIHQWPATLVQPVGSPLSLECTVEGTSNPNLYWYRQAAGRGLQLLFYSVGIGQISSEVPQNLSASRPQDRQFILSSKKLLLSDSGFYLCAWSRTGNTEAFFGQGTRLTVV.

The rearrangement links TRBV5-5 to TRBJ2-7, with D tentatively TRBD1 (5 bases). This CDR3 contains 13 residues. The V end lost 1 base, the J end lost 6 bases, and 11 bases lay between the germline ends. Germline CDR1 reads SGHKS; CDR2 reads YYEKEE (reference sequence). This chain's CDR3 is CASSLSGRAEQYF. In DNA form, the CDR3 reads TGTGCCAGCAGCTTGTCGGGCAGGGCCGAGCAGTACTTC.

The chain carries TRBV21-1 and TRBJ2-1; the table gives TRBD2 as D, unverified against the DNA. TRBV21-1 is described as a pseudogene. The CDR3 spans 16 residues. CDR3 bases: TGTGCCAGCAGCAAGAGCGGGACTAGCGGGGTCAATGAGCAGTTCTTC. This encodes CASSKSGTSGVNEQFF.

The chain carries TRBV24-1 and TRBJ1-5, with 7 bases that match TRBD1. Germline V gene sequence: CDR1 KGHDR, CDR2 SFDVKD. Germline trimming cut 3 bases from V and 15 bases from J; bases unmatched to any gene: 4. CDR3 length equals 11 residues. CDR3 sequence reads: CATSDLDRVHF. Written as DNA, the CDR3 is TGTGCCACCAGTGATCTCGACAGGGTGCATTTT.